This T cell receptor (beta chain) was documented in a study of blood T cell repertoires in COVID-19. V was shortened by 9 bases and J by 6 bases, with 15 bases between the two germline ends. Germline V gives CDR1 LNHDA, CDR2 SQIVND (reference sequence). The CDR3 is 14 amino acids. This clone appeared a few times. The protocol was immunoSEQ multiplex PCR, while the TCRdb copy is restricted to in-frame clones and leaves out a portion. Altogether over 200,000 clones are present, over 75% being singletons, with the ten largest covering approximately 6%. The sequence was collected from an elderly man with acute or convalescent COVID-19. Sequenced: peripheral blood. The chain recombines TRBV19 with TRBJ2-6; D is possibly TRBD1 (5 bases). The CDR3, as DNA: TGTGCCAGCAATGCAGGGTTTGCGGCCAACGTCCTGACTTTC. Translated, it gives CASNAGFAANVLTF.